Below, 9 T cell receptor beta chains from the same sample are listed, as sequenced in a study of T cells after yellow fever vaccination. In TCRdb, the 5' RACE reads were re-called with MiXCR into one record per CDR3 protein. The data show under 150,000 distinct CDR3 sequences, 7.7% seen once. Sequenced here: CD4+ T cells sorted from PBMCs, sampled 5 days after the yellow fever booster vaccination. Receptors were obtained from a man aged 25-45 years who received the YFV17D yellow fever vaccine.

This clonotype occurred many times. The V call is TRBV14, the J call TRBJ2-1; D call uncertain. The CDR3 spans 14 residues. V was shortened by 0 bases and J by 6 bases, with 9 bases between the two germline ends. Germline loops: CDR1 SGHDN, CDR2 FVKESK. CDR3 sequence (DNA): TGTGCCAGCAGCCAAGATAGATTTCCCAATGAGCAGTTCTTC. It specifies CASSQDRFPNEQFF.

The V and J genes are TRBV18 and TRBJ2-5; D is unresolved. Germline V gene data show CDR1 as KGHSH and CDR2 as LQKENI. CDR3 length equals 17 residues. Trimming took 6 bases from V and 0 from J, leaving 20 bases between them. The CDR3, as DNA: TGTGCCAGCTCCCCAGGAGTTCAGCATCCGTACCAAGAGACCCAGTACTTC. Protein sequence: CASSPGVQHPYQETQYF.

This clonotype was seen ten or more times. The chain joins TRBV5-1 to TRBJ2-7; D gene unclear. Germline values: CDR1 SGHRS, CDR2 YFSETQ. The CDR3 is 12 residues long. The ends were cut back, 4 bases at V and 5 bases at J, with 10 bases in the middle. Written as DNA, the CDR3 is TGCGCCAGCAGCAGCTGGACGGACGAGCAGTACTTC. As protein: CASSSWTDEQYF.

Concerning this clonotype itself: This may be a read error: a much more frequent sequence differs by one nucleotide. The chain combines TRBV6-1 with TRBJ2-1; 12 positions match TRBD2. V shed 6 bases, J shed 9 bases, and the junction held 9 bases outside the gene matches. The CDR3 is 15 amino acids. In germline, CDR1 is MNHNS, CDR2 SASEGT. For the CDR3, the DNA is TGTGCCAGCAGATTCAGACTAGCGGGAGATAGTGAGCAGTTCTTC. Protein sequence: CASRFRLAGDSEQFF.

CDR3 sequence reads: CSAREGSAGANVLTF. In nucleotides, the CDR3 is TGCAGTGCTAGAGAGGGGAGCGCTGGGGCCAACGTCCTGACTTTC. The rearrangement uses TRBV20-1 and TRBJ2-6; the D gene is possibly TRBD2 (5 bases). Trimming removed 0 bases from V and 2 bases from J, with 8 bases in between. The CDR3 runs to 15 residues. Germline assignment: CDR1 DFQATT and CDR2 SNEGSKA (reference sequence).

Comment on this clonotype: The junction departs from germline at one end; a sequencing error may be responsible. V and J are TRBV27 and TRBJ2-7, with no clear D. CDR1 is MNHEY and CDR2 is SMNVEV in the germline V gene (reference sequence). The CDR3 length is 14 residues. CDR3 nucleotides: TGTGCCAGCAGTTTTGCCGGCCCTCAGTACGTGCAGTACTTC. It is translated as CASSFAGPQYVQYF.

This clonotype occurred many times. The rearrangement joins TRBV20-1 to TRBJ1-5; TRBD1 might be the D (5 bases). The V gene's germline CDR1 is DFQATT and CDR2 SNEGSKA (reference sequence). The CDR3 covers 15 residues. V lost 5 bases and J 9 bases, leaving 23 bases between the germline ends. CDR3 in amino acids: CSAPITGTVEGPQHF. For the CDR3, the DNA is TGCAGTGCTCCCATCACCGGGACGGTGGAGGGGCCCCAGCATTTT.

This clonotype showed up many times. The V gene is TRBV11-2, the J gene TRBJ2-5; D ambiguous. CDR1 and CDR2 from the germline V gene are SGHAT and FQNNGV. The V end lost 1 base, the J end lost 6 bases, and 3 bases lay between the germline ends. This CDR3 comprises 11 residues. CDR3 nucleotide sequence: TGTGCCAGCAGCTTAGCTAAGACCCAGTACTTC. Encoded protein: CASSLAKTQYF.

This clonotype was recorded many times. The V call is TRBV7-2, the J call TRBJ2-3, with TRBD1 identical over 11 bases. With 1 base clipped from V and 4 bases from J, the junction kept 1 base outside the gene matches. CDR3 size: 15 residues. Germline lookup yields CDR1 SGHTA and CDR2 FQGNSA. In DNA, the CDR3 is TGTGCCAGCAGCTTAGGGGGACAGGGGGCAGATACGCAGTATTTT. It specifies CASSLGGQGADTQYF.